What follows are 31 T cell receptor beta chains derived from one specimen sequenced in a study of T cells in Graves' hyperthyroidism and ophthalmopathy. Researchers amplified the TCR beta CDR3 regions from RNA transcripts. Researchers ran a first-round RT-PCR on the TCR CDR3 using the HTBI primer set. MiXCR was run by TCRdb on the multiplex PCR reads, yielding one entry per CDR3 protein. The repertoire holds around 700,000 distinct CDR3 sequences, with over 15% as singletons. The material sequenced was blood. These TCRs come from a woman between 45 and 60 years old with Graves' hyperthyroidism that later progressed to Graves' ophthalmopathy.

A word on this clonotype: This clone may be a read error of a much larger clone one base away. This sequence joins TRBV7-9 and TRBJ2-1, with TRBD2 matching 11 bases. The closer fit of TRBJ2-7 to the DNA end suggests the J call may be wrong. There are 14 residues in the CDR3. Germline V gives CDR1 SEHNR, CDR2 FQNEAQ (reference sequence). The chain's CDR3 is CASSSGTSGNEQYF. The CDR3 region has the DNA TGTGCCAGCAGCTCCGGGACTAGCGGCAATGAGCAGTACTTC.

This clonotype was seen at least ten times. The chain joins TRBV9 to TRBJ2-1; 7 bases map to TRBD1. Per the germline V gene, CDR1 is SGDLS and CDR2 is YYNGEE. This CDR3 is 17 amino acids long. After removal of 0 bases from V and 0 bases from J, the junction contained 6 bases not matched to a gene. CDR3 amino acids: CASSVAFGDSSYNEQFF. The CDR3 coding sequence is TGTGCCAGCAGCGTAGCTTTCGGGGACAGCTCCTACAATGAGCAGTTCTTC.

This clonotype was observed a handful of times. The chain employs TRBV18 and TRBJ2-1; perhaps TRBD2 as D (6 bases). Germline lookup yields CDR1 KGHSH and CDR2 LQKENI. The CDR3 loop spans 13 amino acids. V lost 1 base and J lost 10, with 11 bases in between. The CDR3 nucleotides read TGTGCCAGCTCACCACGGGGGGAATCCGAGCAGTTCTTC. Encoded protein: CASSPRGESEQFF.

Turning to this clonotype: Compared with germline, one end of the junction differs, possibly owing to a read error. The rearrangement links TRBV9 to TRBJ1-2, with D possibly being TRBD1 (6 bases). This CDR3 is 14 amino acids long. Germline-derived CDR1 and CDR2 are SGDLS and YYNGEE. The CDR3 nucleotides are TGTGCCGGCAGCGTAGAGGCAGGGGTTCATGGCTACACCTTC. It is translated as CAGSVEAGVHGYTF.

The J gene is TRBJ2-1, the V gene TRBV4-2, with D perhaps TRBD2 (5 bases). The V end was cut by 3 bases, the J end by 8 bases, with 17 bases between. The CDR3 sequence is 15 residues long. Germline V gene data show CDR1 as LGHNA and CDR2 as YNFKEQ. Here the CDR3 reads CASSQLGLASHEQFF. CDR3 nucleotide sequence: TGTGCCAGCAGCCAGCTTGGGCTAGCATCGCATGAGCAGTTCTTC.

This clonotype was picked up many times. The chain uses TRBV3-1 and TRBJ1-5; D remains ambiguous. CDR3 length equals 13 residues. The V end lost 2 bases, the J end lost 4 bases, and 6 bases lay between the germline ends. From germline, CDR1 is LGHDT and CDR2 YNNKEL (reference sequence). The CDR3 here is CASSQLSNQPQHF. The DNA for the CDR3 is TGTGCCAGCAGCCAACTATCGAATCAGCCCCAGCATTTT.

This clonotype was counted many times. This chain joins TRBV30 and TRBJ1-2; 9 bases are a match to TRBD1. There are 13 residues in the CDR3. Germline values: CDR1 GTSNPN, CDR2 SVGIG (reference sequence). J gave up 8 bases and V 4 bases, and 8 bases lay outside the gene matches. CDR3: CAWNPDRGSGYTF. Written as DNA, the CDR3 is TGTGCCTGGAACCCGGACAGGGGATCCGGCTACACCTTC.

This clonotype has more than one count but fewer than ten. This chain uses TRBV12-3 or TRBV12-4 with TRBJ1-4; D is ambiguous. Trimming left V 3 bases short and J 5 bases short, with 13 bases between. This CDR3 region has 15 residues. CDR3 protein: CASSFLGYGNEKLFF. The CDR3 nucleotides are TGTGCCAGCAGTTTTTTAGGGTACGGGAATGAAAAACTGTTTTTT.

This clonotype was counted between two and nine times. J is TRBJ1-1 and V is TRBV4-1, with a tentative D call TRBD1 (5 bases). Trimming took off 0 bases at V and 1 base at J, with 12 bases between the two ends. Germline CDR1 reads MGHRA; CDR2 reads YSYEKL. This CDR3 is built from 16 residues. DNA of the CDR3: TGCGCCAGCAGCCAAGAGGGGCGGGCACCGAACACTGAAGCTTTCTTT. It encodes CASSQEGRAPNTEAFF.

The chain recombines TRBV4-2 with TRBJ2-7; weak D call: TRBD2 (6 bases). There are 15 residues in the CDR3. Trimming cost V 0 bases and J 5 bases, with 14 bases left between them. Per the germline V gene, CDR1 is LGHNA and CDR2 is YNFKEQ. As DNA, the CDR3 is TGTGCCAGCAGCCAAGAAGCAGGATGGGGGGACGAGCAGTACTTC. As protein: CASSQEAGWGDEQYF.

Ten or more counts support this clonotype. The chain carries TRBV12-3 or TRBV12-4 and TRBJ1-2; D is perhaps TRBD1 (6 bases). This CDR3 has 12 residues. V was trimmed by 3 bases and J by 8 bases, leaving 10 bases between them. This chain's CDR3 is CASSFSGGGYTF. CDR3 bases: TGTGCCAGCAGTTTTTCGGGGGGCGGCTACACCTTC.

The chain links TRBV20-1 to TRBJ2-3; 12 bases are shared with TRBD2. Losses at the gene ends were 3 bases for V and 6 bases for J; bases not matched to a gene: 13. Germline assignment: CDR1 DFQATT and CDR2 SNEGSKA (reference sequence). CDR3 size: 17 residues. The CDR3 loop is CSASRLAGGVEVDTQYF. CDR3 bases: TGCAGTGCTAGCCGCCTAGCGGGGGGGGTTGAAGTGGATACGCAGTATTTT.

This clonotype was counted many times. V and J are TRBV6-6 and TRBJ1-1, with D hard to call. Per germline, CDR1 MNHNY and CDR2 SVGAGI (reference sequence). The ends were cut back, 0 bases at V and 5 bases at J, with 7 bases in the middle. The CDR3 totals 13 residues. The CDR3 DNA sequence: TGTGCCAGCAGTTACTCGACGGGGACTGAAGCTTTCTTT. Translation gives CASSYSTGTEAFF.

This chain connects TRBV12-3 or TRBV12-4 to TRBJ2-7; 11 bases match TRBD2. V dropped 5 bases and J dropped 4; count of bases not matched to a gene: 19. There are 19 residues in the CDR3. The CDR3: CASSPGGLAGGPLIYEQYF. The CDR3 nucleotides read TGTGCCAGCAGTCCTGGGGGGCTAGCGGGGGGTCCCCTTATTTACGAGCAGTACTTC.

The rearrangement joins TRBV24-1 to TRBJ1-2; 7 bases fit TRBD1. This CDR3 region has 16 residues. The ends lost 5 bases at V and 6 bases at J; junction bases unmatched: 14. The V gene's germline CDR1 is KGHDR and CDR2 SFDVKD. In DNA form, the CDR3 reads TGTGCCACCAGTGCCAAAGGACAGGTATCTATGAATGGCTACACCTTC. The encoded protein is CATSAKGQVSMNGYTF.

This clonotype was seen a few times. The CDR3 spells CASNFAGELFF. The DNA for the CDR3 is TGTGCCAGCAATTTCGCCGGGGAGCTGTTTTTT. V is TRBV6-1 and J is TRBJ2-2; D uncertain. CDR1 MNHNS and CDR2 SASEGT come from the germline V gene. V lost 7 bases and J 6 bases, leaving 6 bases between the germline ends. CDR3 length equals 11 residues.

This clonotype was picked up many times. This rearrangement joins TRBV20-1 to TRBJ2-3; D ambiguous. The CDR3 is 12 residues long. The germline V gene has CDR1 DFQATT and CDR2 SNEGSKA (reference sequence). The V end was cut by 6 bases, the J end by 2 bases, with 9 bases between. The CDR3 coding sequence is TGCAGTGCGATACCCGCCACAGATACGCAGTATTTT. Translating it yields CSAIPATDTQYF.

This clonotype has ten or more counts. The V call is TRBV2, the J call TRBJ2-1, with 12 bases fitting TRBD1. The germline gives CDR1 SNHLY, CDR2 FYNNEI. This CDR3 is built from 15 residues. Trimming cost V 3 bases and J 8 bases; bases outside gene matches: 5. Here the CDR3 DNA reads TGTGCCAGCAGTGACGGGGACAGGGGGCTCGATGAGCAGTTCTTC. Protein product: CASSDGDRGLDEQFF.

The chain couples TRBV5-1 to TRBJ2-2; no firm D call. CDR3 length: 17 amino acids. With 0 bases removed from V and 1 base from J, the gap between germline ends came to 13 bases. CDR1 and CDR2 from the germline V gene are SGHRS and YFSETQ. CDR3 residues: CASSLVPAGQNTGELFF. CDR3 nucleotide sequence: TGCGCCAGCAGCTTGGTTCCAGCCGGTCAGAACACCGGGGAGCTGTTTTTT.

This clonotype has only a few counts. The genes are TRBV6-1 and TRBJ2-1; no clear D gene. CDR3 length: 15 residues. The germline gives CDR1 MNHNS, CDR2 SASEGT. V was trimmed by 4 bases and J by 1 base, leaving 11 bases between them. DNA of the CDR3: TGTGCCAGCAGTGCCACAGCGAAATCCTACAATGAGCAGTTCTTC. Translated, it gives CASSATAKSYNEQFF.

V and J are TRBV20-1 and TRBJ1-5; 7 bases align to TRBD1. Germline assignment: CDR1 DFQATT and CDR2 SNEGSKA (reference sequence). V trimming: 6 bases; J trimming: 3 bases; junction bases outside the gene matches: 5. This CDR3 contains 13 residues. This chain's CDR3 is CSAEQGNNQPQHF. The CDR3 DNA reads TGCAGTGCCGAACAGGGGAACAATCAGCCCCAGCATTTT.

This clonotype has more than one count but fewer than ten. The chain combines TRBV27 with TRBJ2-7, with D maybe TRBD1 (6 bases). Germline V lookup: CDR1 MNHEY, CDR2 SMNVEV (reference sequence). V gave up 4 bases and J gave up 6 bases, with 13 bases separating them. This CDR3 is built from 13 residues. CDR3 protein: CASSSVQGVEQYF. The CDR3 DNA reads as TGTGCCAGCAGTTCCGTACAGGGTGTCGAGCAGTACTTC.

This clonotype was counted many times. The chain combines TRBV12-3 or TRBV12-4 with TRBJ1-5, with 7 bases matching TRBD1. V dropped 6 bases and J dropped 7; count of bases not matched to a gene: 9. This CDR3 is built from 14 residues. CDR3 DNA sequence: TGTGCCAGCAGCGAAGACAGGGTTAGACAGCCCCAGCATTTT. Amino acid sequence: CASSEDRVRQPQHF.

This clonotype appeared a few times. The J gene is TRBJ1-6, the V gene TRBV6-2 or TRBV6-3; D possibly corresponds to TRBD1 (6 bases). Germline loops: CDR1 MNHEY, CDR2 SVGEGT. Trimming shortened V by 6 bases and J by 1 base, and 13 bases separated the two germline ends. The CDR3 length is 16 residues. The CDR3: CASRAGDMSYNSPLHF. CDR3 DNA sequence: TGTGCCAGCAGGGCAGGGGATATGTCCTATAATTCACCCCTCCACTTT.

This clonotype was detected many times. The chain joins TRBV3-1 to TRBJ2-1, with 8 bases lining up with TRBD2. The CDR3 spans 16 residues. Germline trimming cut 4 bases from V and 3 bases from J; bases unmatched to any gene: 8. Per the germline V gene, CDR1 is LGHDT and CDR2 is YNNKEL (reference sequence). CDR3 sequence (DNA): TGTGCCAGCAGCCCCAGAGTAGCGGGGTTCTACAATGAGCAGTTCTTC. Translating gives CASSPRVAGFYNEQFF.

V is TRBV6-6 and J is TRBJ2-1, with TRBD2 as a possible D gene (7 bases). The CDR3 has 14 residues. Germline CDR1 reads MNHNY; CDR2 reads SVGAGI (reference sequence). The germline V and J ends were trimmed by 2 bases and 5 bases, with 10 bases remaining between them. The CDR3 region is CASSYTGRDNEQFF. CDR3 bases: TGTGCCAGCAGTTACACAGGGAGGGACAATGAGCAGTTCTTC.

The J gene is TRBJ1-3, the V gene TRBV2, with a tentative D call TRBD1 (5 bases). V was shortened by 0 bases and J by 0 bases, with 12 bases between the two germline ends. The CDR3 is 17 residues long. CDR1 and CDR2 (germline): SNHLY, FYNNEI. CDR3 nucleotides: TGTGCCAGCAGTGAAGCGCTTCGGGGACTCTCTGGAAACACCATATATTTT. It is translated as CASSEALRGLSGNTIYF.

This chain connects TRBV5-4 to TRBJ1-3, with 7 bases aligning to TRBD1. V trimming: 3 bases; J trimming: 4 bases; junction bases outside the gene matches: 7. CDR1 is SGHNT and CDR2 is YYREEE in the germline V gene (reference sequence). This CDR3 comprises 15 residues. The CDR3 sequence is CASSYMTGRGNTIYF. Here the CDR3 DNA reads TGTGCCAGCAGCTACATGACAGGGAGAGGAAACACCATATATTTT.

This rearrangement joins TRBV29-1 to TRBJ2-1; D gene uncertain. Germline lookup yields CDR1 SQVTM and CDR2 ANQGSEA. The CDR3 sequence is 13 residues long. Trimming removed 3 bases from V and 0 bases from J, with 6 bases in between. This CDR3 is CSVEPDSYNEQFF. The CDR3 nucleotides read TGCAGCGTTGAGCCCGACTCCTACAATGAGCAGTTCTTC.

The chain joins TRBV7-3 to TRBJ2-2; TRBD2 is a possible D gene (5 bases). Between the trimmed V and J ends, which lost 1 base and 8 bases, there was a span of 11 bases. This CDR3 contains 14 residues. CDR1 is SGHTA and CDR2 is FQGTGA in the germline V gene. The CDR3 DNA reads TGTGCCAGCAGCTTAAATCACGGGGAAGGGGAGCTGTTTTTT. Encoded protein: CASSLNHGEGELFF. Full variable domain (missing parts from reference TRBV7-3 and TRBJ2-2): GAGVSQTPSNKVTEKGKYVELRCDPISGHTALYWYRQSLGQGPEFLIYFQGTGAADDSGLPNDRFFAVRPEGSVSTLKIQRTERGDSAVYLCASSLNHGEGELFFGEGSRLTVL.

This clonotype was observed a few times. The chain employs TRBV6-1 and TRBJ1-6; D unclear. Germline CDR1 and CDR2: MNHNS and SASEGT. Trimming took off 6 bases at V and 0 bases at J, with 9 bases between the two ends. The length of the CDR3 is 15 residues. The CDR3 is CASRTEGSYNSPLHF. The CDR3 DNA is TGTGCCAGCAGGACCGAAGGCTCCTATAATTCACCCCTCCACTTT.